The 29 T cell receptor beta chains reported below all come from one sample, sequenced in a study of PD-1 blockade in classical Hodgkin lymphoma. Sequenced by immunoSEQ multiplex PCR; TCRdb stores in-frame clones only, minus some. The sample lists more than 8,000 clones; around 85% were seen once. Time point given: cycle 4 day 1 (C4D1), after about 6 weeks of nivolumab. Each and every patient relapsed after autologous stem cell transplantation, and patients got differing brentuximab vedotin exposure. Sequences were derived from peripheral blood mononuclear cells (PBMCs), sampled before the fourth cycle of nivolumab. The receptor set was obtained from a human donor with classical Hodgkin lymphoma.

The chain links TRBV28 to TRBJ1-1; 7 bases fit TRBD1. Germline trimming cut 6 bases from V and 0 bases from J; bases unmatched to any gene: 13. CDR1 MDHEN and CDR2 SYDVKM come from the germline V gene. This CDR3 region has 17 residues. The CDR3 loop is CASSPKPTGVVNTEAFF. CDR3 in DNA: TGTGCCAGCAGCCCTAAGCCCACAGGGGTCGTGAACACTGAAGCTTTCTTT.

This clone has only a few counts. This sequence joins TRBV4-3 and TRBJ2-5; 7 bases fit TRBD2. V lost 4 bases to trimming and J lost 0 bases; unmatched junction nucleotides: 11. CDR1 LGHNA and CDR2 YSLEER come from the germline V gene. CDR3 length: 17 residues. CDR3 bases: TGCGCCAGCAGCCGATCACTAGCGACGGGGTACCAAGAGACCCAGTACTTC. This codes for CASSRSLATGYQETQYF.

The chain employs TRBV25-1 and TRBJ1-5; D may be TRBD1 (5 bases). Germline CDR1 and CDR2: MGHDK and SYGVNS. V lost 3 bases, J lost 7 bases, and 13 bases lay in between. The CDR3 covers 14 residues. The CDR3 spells CASSDRAGDQPQHF. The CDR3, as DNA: TGTGCCAGCAGTGACAGGGCGGGAGACCAGCCCCAGCATTTT.

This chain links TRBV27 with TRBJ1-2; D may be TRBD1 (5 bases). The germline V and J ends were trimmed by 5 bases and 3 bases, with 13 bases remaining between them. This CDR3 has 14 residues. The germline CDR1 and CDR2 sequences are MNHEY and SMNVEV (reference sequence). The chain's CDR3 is CASSAGFRDYGYTF. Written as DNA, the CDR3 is TGTGCCAGCAGTGCTGGGTTCAGGGACTATGGCTACACCTTC.

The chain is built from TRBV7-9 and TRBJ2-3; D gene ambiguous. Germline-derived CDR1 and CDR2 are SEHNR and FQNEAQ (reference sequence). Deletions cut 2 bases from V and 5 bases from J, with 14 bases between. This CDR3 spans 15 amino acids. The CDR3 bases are TGTGCCAGCAGCTTAAGCAGGATAGAAGGAGATACGCAGTATTTT. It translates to CASSLSRIEGDTQYF.

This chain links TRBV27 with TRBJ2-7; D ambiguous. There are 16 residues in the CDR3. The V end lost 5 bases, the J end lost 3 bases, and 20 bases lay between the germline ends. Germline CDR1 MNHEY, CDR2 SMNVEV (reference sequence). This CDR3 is CASSHHKNWGNYEQYF. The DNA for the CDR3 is TGTGCCAGCAGTCACCACAAGAATTGGGGAAACTACGAGCAGTACTTC.

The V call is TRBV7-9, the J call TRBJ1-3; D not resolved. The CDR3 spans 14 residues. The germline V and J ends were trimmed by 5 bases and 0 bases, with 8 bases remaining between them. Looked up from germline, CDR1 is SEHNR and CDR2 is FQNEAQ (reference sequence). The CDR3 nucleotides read TGTGCCAGCAGCGTAGAAGTCTCTGGAAACACCATATATTTT. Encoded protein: CASSVEVSGNTIYF.

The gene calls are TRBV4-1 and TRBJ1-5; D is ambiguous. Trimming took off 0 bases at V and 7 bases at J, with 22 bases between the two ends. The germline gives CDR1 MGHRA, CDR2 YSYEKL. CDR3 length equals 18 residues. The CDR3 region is CASSQDIQTSADIQPQHF. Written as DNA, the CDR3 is TGCGCCAGCAGCCAAGATATTCAAACCTCCGCCGATATCCAGCCCCAGCATTTT.

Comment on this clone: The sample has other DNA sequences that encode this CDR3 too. The DNA for the CDR3 is TGTGCCAGCAGCTTGGTTGTCGTAGGCCCGGGCTATGGCTACACCTTC. Encoded protein: CASSLVVVGPGYGYTF. The J gene is TRBJ1-2, the V gene TRBV5-6; D not resolved. The germline CDR1 and CDR2 sequences are SGHDT and YYEEEE. The CDR3 extends over 16 amino acids. Trimming left V 0 bases short and J 4 bases short, with 16 bases between. Combining the CDR3 with reference TRBV5-6 and TRBJ1-2 gives the whole variable domain DAGVTQSPTHLIKTRGQQVTLRCSPKSGHDTVSWYQQALGQGPQFIFQYYEEEERQRGNFPDRFSGHQFPNYSSELNVNALLLGDSALYLCASSLVVVGPGYGYTFGSGTRLTVV.

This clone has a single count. This chain's CDR3 is CASSLDRGNTEAFF. In DNA form, the CDR3 reads TGTGCCAGCTCACTGGACAGGGGGAACACTGAAGCTTTCTTT. V usage is TRBV18 and J usage is TRBJ1-1, with TRBD1 matching over 9 bases. Germline-derived CDR1 and CDR2 are KGHSH and LQKENI. The V gene end was trimmed by 4 bases and the J gene end by 1 base; junction bases not matched to a gene: 1. This CDR3 comprises 14 residues.

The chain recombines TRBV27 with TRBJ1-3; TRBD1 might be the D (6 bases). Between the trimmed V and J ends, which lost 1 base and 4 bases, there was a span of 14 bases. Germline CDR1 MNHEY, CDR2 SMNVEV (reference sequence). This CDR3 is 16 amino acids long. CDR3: CASSLLGPGVGNTIYF. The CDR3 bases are TGTGCCAGCAGTTTATTAGGGCCAGGGGTGGGAAACACCATATATTTT.

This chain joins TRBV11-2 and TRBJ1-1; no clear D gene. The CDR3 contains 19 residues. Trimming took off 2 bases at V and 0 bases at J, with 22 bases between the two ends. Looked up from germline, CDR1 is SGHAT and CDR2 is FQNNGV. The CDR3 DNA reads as TGTGCCAGCAGCTTAAAAGGAGGGCGGGGAGGCGTGATGAACACTGAAGCTTTCTTT. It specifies CASSLKGGRGGVMNTEAFF. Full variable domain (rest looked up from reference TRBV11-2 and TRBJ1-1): EAGVAQSPRYKIIEKRQSVAFWCNPISGHATLYWYQQILGQGPKLLIQFQNNGVVDDSQLPKDRFSAERLKGVDSTLKIQPAKLEDSAVYLCASSLKGGRGGVMNTEAFFGQGTRLTVV.

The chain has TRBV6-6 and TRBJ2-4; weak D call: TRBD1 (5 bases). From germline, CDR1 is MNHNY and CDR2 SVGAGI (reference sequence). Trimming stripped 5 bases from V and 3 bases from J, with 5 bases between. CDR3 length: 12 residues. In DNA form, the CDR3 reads TGTGCCAGCAGTGACAGCAAAAACATTCAGTACTTC. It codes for CASSDSKNIQYF.

CDR3 in amino acids: CASSPERSTDTQYF. As DNA, the CDR3 is TGTGCCAGCAGCCCAGAACGAAGCACAGATACGCAGTATTTT. The chain is built from TRBV7-9 and TRBJ2-3, with D unclear. The V end was cut by 5 bases, the J end by 0 bases, with 9 bases between. The germline V gene encodes CDR1 SEHNR and CDR2 FQNEAQ (reference sequence). The CDR3 is made up of 14 amino acids.

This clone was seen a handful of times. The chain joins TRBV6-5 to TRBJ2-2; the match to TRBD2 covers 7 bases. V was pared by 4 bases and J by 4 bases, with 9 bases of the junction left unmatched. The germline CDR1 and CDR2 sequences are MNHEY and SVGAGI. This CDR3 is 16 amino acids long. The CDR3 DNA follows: TGTGCCAGCAGTTCGCCTGGACTAGACATCACCGGGGAGCTGTTTTTT. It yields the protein CASSSPGLDITGELFF.

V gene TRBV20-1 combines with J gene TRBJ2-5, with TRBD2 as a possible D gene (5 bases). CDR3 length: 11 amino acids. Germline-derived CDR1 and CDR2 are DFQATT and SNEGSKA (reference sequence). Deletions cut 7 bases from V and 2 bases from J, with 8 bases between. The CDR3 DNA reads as TGCAGTGGGTCGGGGCAAGAGACCCAGTACTTC. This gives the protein CSGSGQETQYF.

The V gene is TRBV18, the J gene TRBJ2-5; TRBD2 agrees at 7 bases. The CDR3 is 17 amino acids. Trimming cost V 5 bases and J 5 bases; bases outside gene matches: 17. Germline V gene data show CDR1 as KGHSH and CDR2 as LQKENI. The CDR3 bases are TGTGCCAGCTCATCCCCAGGAGGCGGGAGAGAAGGGGAGACCCAGTACTTC. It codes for CASSSPGGGREGETQYF.

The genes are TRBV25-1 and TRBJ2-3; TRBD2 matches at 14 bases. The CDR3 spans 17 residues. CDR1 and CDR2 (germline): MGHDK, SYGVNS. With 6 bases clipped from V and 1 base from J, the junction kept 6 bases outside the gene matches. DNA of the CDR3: TGTGCCAGCAGGGGACTAGCGGGAGACACACGCACAGATACGCAGTATTTT. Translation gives CASRGLAGDTRTDTQYF. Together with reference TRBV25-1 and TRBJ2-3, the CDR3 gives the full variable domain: EADIYQTPRYLVIGTGKKITLECSQTMGHDKMYWYQQDPGMELHLIHYSYGVNSTEKGDLSSESTVSRIRTEHFPLTLESARPSHTSQYLCASRGLAGDTRTDTQYFGPGTRLTVL.

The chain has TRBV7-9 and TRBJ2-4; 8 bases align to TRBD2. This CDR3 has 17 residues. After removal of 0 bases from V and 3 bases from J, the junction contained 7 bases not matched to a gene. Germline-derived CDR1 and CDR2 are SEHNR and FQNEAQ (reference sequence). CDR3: CASSLAPSGSIKNIQYF. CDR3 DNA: TGTGCCAGCAGCTTAGCTCCTAGCGGGTCTATCAAAAACATTCAGTACTTC.

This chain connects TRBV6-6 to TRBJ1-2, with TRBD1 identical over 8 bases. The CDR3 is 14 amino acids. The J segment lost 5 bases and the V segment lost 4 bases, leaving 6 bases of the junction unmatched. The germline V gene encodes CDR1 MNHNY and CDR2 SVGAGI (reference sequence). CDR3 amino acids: CASSSQGGKYGYTF. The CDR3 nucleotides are TGTGCCAGCAGTTCACAGGGGGGGAAGTATGGCTACACCTTC.

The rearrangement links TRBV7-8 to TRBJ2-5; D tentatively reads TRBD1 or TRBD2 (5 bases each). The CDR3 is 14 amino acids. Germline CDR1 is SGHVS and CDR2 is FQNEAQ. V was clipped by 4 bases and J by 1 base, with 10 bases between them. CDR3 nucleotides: TGTGCCAGCAGCTCGGGACGGCTCCAAGAGACCCAGTACTTC. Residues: CASSSGRLQETQYF.

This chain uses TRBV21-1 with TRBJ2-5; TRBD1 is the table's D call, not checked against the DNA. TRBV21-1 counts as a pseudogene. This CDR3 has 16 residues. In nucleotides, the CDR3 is TGTGCCAGCATCACTGAACAGGGGGAAGAGGGAGAGACCCAGTACTTC. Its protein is CASITEQGEEGETQYF.

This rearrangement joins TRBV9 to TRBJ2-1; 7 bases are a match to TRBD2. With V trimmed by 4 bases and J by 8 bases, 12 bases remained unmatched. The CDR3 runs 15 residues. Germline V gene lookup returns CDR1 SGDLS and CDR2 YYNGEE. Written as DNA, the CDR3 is TGTGCCAGCAGCAGGACGGGGGAGGGCCTGGATGAGCAGTTCTTC. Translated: CASSRTGEGLDEQFF.

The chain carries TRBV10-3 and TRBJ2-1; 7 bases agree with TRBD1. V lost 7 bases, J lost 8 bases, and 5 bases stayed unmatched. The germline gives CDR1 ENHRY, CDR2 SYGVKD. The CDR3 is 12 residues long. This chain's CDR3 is CAINTGAHEQFF. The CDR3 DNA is TGTGCCATCAACACAGGGGCGCATGAGCAGTTCTTC.

The DNA of the CDR3 is TGTGCCAGCAGCTTAGTTGTGGGACTAGCGGGAGGGTACAATGAGCAGTTCTTC. Translating gives CASSLVVGLAGGYNEQFF. J is TRBJ2-1 and V is TRBV7-9; 16 bases fit TRBD2. This CDR3 spans 18 amino acids. Germline values: CDR1 SEHNR, CDR2 FQNEAQ (reference sequence). V lost 1 base, J lost 4 bases, and 4 bases stayed unmatched.

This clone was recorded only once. The DNA of the CDR3 is TGCGCCAGCAGTCGGGACAGGGGGCGACCCAACAAAAGCACAGATACGCAGTATTTT. It codes for CASSRDRGRPNKSTDTQYF. The chain is built from TRBV10-1 and TRBJ2-3; TRBD1 matches 12 bases. The germline V gene has CDR1 WNHNN and CDR2 SYGVQD (reference sequence). The CDR3 is 19 residues long. The trim removed 5 bases at V and 0 bases at J, leaving 12 bases unmatched.

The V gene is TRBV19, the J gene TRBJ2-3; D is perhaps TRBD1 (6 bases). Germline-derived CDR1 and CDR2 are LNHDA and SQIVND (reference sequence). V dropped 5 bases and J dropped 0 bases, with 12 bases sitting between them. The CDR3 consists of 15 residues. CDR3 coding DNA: TGTGCCAGTAGTGTACGGACAGTTAGCACAGATACGCAGTATTTT. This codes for CASSVRTVSTDTQYF.

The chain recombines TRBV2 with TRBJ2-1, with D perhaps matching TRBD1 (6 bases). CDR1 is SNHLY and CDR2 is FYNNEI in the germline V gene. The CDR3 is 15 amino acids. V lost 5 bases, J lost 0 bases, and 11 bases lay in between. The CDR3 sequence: CASSRDRPSYNEQFF. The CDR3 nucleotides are TGTGCCAGCAGTAGAGACAGGCCCTCCTACAATGAGCAGTTCTTC.

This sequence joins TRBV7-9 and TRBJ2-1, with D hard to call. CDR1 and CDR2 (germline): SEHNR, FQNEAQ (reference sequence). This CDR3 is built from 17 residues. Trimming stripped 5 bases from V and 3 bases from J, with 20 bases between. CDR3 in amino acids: CASSPPPRSVLYNEQFF. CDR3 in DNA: TGTGCCAGCAGCCCCCCCCCTAGGAGCGTACTCTACAATGAGCAGTTCTTC.